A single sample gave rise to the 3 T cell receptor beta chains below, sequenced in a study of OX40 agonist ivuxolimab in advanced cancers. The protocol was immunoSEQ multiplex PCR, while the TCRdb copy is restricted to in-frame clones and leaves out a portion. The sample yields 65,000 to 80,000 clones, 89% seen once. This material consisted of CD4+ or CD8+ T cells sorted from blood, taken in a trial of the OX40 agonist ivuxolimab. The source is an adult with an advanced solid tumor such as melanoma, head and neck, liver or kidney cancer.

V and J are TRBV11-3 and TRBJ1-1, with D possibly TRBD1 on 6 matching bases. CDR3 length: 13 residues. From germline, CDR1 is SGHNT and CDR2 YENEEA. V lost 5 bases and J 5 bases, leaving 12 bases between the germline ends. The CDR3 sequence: CASSTMTGTEAFF. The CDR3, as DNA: TGTGCCAGCAGCACGATGACAGGTACTGAAGCTTTCTTT. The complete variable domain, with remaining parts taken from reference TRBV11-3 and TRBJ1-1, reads EAGVVQSPRYKIIEKKQPVAFWCNPISGHNTLYWYLQNLGQGPELLIRYENEEAVDDSQLPKDRFSAERLKGVDSTLKIQPAELGDSAVYLCASSTMTGTEAFFGQGTRLTVV.

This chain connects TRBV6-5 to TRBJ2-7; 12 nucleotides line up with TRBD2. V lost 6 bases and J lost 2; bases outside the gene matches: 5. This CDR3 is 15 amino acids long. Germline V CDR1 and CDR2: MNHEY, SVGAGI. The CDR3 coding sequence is TGTGCCAGCAGCCAGACTAGCGGGAGTGCCTACGAGCAGTACTTC. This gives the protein CASSQTSGSAYEQYF.

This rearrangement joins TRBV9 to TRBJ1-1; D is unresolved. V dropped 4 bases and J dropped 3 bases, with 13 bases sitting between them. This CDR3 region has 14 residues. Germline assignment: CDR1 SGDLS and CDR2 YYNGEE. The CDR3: CASSPSLWDTEAFF. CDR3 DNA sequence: TGTGCCAGCAGCCCCAGTCTCTGGGACACTGAAGCTTTCTTT.